The clone carrying this TCR beta chain has only a few counts. This specimen belongs to a study of blood T cell repertoires in COVID-19. Whole-study context: The study drew acute and convalescent COVID-19 samples from the United States, Italy and Spain. T cells, B-cell-depleted T cells, or PBMCs provided the cDNA or gDNA that served as material.

In the original workflow: Estimation of nucleated cell counts relied on the amplification of reference gene primers. The method was immunoSEQ multiplex PCR; TCRdb's version includes in-frame clones alone and lacks a portion of them. The V and J calls and clone size were taken over from that table, and D and trimming were inferred from the DNA. This table holds tens of thousands of clones, about four fifths found once. The sample consisted of peripheral blood. The receptor comes from a woman aged 55-75 years with acute or convalescent COVID-19.

In DNA form, the CDR3 reads TGTGCCAGCAGCTTAAGGGGACAGGGGAATTCACCCCTCCACTTT. It is translated as CASSLRGQGNSPLHF. The chain carries TRBV7-3 and TRBJ1-6; 10 bases line up with TRBD1. V lost 1 base, J lost 7 bases, and 1 base stayed unmatched. Germline CDR1 is SGHTA and CDR2 is FQGTGA. This CDR3 spans 15 amino acids.